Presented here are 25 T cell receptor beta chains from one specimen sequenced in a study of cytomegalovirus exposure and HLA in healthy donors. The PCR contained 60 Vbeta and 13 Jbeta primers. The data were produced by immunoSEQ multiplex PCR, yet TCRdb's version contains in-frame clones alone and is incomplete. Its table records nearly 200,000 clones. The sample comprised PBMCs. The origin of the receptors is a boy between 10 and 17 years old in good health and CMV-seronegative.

The CDR3 coding sequence is TGTGCCAGCAGTCCCGATAAGACAGTTGCTCAGCCCCAGCATTTT. Its translation is CASSPDKTVAQPQHF. The chain is built from TRBV28 and TRBJ1-5, with D possibly matching TRBD1 (5 bases). The CDR3 spans 15 residues. The V gene's germline CDR1 is MDHEN and CDR2 SYDVKM. The V end was cut by 5 bases, the J end by 6 bases, with 17 bases between.

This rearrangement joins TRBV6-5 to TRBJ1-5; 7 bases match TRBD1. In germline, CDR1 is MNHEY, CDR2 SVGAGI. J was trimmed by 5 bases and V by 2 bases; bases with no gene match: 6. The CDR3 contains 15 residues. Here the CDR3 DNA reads TGTGCCAGCAGTTACAACAGGGGTGGTGATCAGCCCCAGCATTTT. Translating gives CASSYNRGGDQPQHF.

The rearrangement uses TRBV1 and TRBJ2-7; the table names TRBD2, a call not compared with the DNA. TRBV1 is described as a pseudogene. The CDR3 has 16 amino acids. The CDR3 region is CTSSQDGTSCSYEQYF. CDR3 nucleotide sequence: TGCACCAGCAGCCAAGATGGGACTAGCTGCTCCTACGAGCAGTACTTC.

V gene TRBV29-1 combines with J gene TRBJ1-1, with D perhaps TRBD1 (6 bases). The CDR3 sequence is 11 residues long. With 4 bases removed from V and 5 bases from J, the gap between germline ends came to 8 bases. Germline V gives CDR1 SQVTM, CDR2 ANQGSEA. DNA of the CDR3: TGCAGCGTTGGGACAGCAACTGAAGCTTTCTTT. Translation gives CSVGTATEAFF.

The CDR3 sequence is CASSSSLDRGHTDTQYF. The CDR3 DNA follows: TGTGCCAGCAGTTCCTCCCTCGACAGGGGGCATACAGATACGCAGTATTTT. V is TRBV28 and J is TRBJ2-3, with TRBD1 identical over 10 bases. The V gene end was trimmed by 4 bases and the J gene end by 3 bases; junction bases not matched to a gene: 10. The CDR3 loop spans 17 amino acids. Germline CDR1 and CDR2: MDHEN and SYDVKM.

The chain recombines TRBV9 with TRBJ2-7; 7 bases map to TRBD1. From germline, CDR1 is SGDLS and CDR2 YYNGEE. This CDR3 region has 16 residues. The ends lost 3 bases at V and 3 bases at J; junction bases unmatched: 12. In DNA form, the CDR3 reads TGTGCCAGCAGCGCGCAATTAACCGGGACAGTCTACGAGCAGTACTTC. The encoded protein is CASSAQLTGTVYEQYF. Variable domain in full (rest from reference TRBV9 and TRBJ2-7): DSGVTQTPKHLITATGQRVTLRCSPRSGDLSVYWYQQSLDQGLQFLIQYYNGEERAKGNILERFSAQQFPDLHSELNLSSLELGDSALYFCASSAQLTGTVYEQYFGPGTRLTVT.

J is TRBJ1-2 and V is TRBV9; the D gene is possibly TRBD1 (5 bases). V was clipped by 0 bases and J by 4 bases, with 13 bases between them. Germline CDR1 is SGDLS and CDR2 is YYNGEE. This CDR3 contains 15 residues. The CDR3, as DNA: TGTGCCAGCAGCGTAGACGGGGGAAGGCTCTATGGCTACACCTTC. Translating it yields CASSVDGGRLYGYTF.

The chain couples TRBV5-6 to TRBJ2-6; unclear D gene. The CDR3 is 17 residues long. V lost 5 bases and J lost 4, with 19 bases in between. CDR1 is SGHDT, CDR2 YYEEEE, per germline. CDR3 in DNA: TGTGCCAGCAGGTTTGCTACGAGGCAGTCCGGGGCCAACGTCCTGACTTTC. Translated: CASRFATRQSGANVLTF. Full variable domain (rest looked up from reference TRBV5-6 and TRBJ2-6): DAGVTQSPTHLIKTRGQQVTLRCSPKSGHDTVSWYQQALGQGPQFIFQYYEEEERQRGNFPDRFSGHQFPNYSSELNVNALLLGDSALYLCASRFATRQSGANVLTFGAGSRLTVL.

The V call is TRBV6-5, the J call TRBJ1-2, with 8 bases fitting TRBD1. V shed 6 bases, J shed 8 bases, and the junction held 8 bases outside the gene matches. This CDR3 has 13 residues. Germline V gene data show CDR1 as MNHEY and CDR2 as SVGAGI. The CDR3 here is CASRTDRVGGYTF. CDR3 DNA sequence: TGTGCCAGCAGAACGGACAGGGTCGGCGGCTACACCTTC.

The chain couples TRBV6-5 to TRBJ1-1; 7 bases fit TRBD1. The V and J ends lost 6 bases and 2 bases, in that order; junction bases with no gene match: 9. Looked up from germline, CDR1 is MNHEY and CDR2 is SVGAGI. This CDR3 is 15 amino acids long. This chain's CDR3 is CASSSVTGINTEAFF. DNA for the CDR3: TGTGCCAGCAGCTCCGTGACAGGGATAAACACTGAAGCTTTCTTT.

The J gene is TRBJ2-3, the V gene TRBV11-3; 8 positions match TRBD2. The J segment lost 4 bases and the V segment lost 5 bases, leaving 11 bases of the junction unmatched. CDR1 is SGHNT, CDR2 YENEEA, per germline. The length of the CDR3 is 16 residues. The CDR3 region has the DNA TGTGCCAGCAGCCCAGGACTAGCCGAGCCCCCAGATACGCAGTATTTT. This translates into CASSPGLAEPPDTQYF.

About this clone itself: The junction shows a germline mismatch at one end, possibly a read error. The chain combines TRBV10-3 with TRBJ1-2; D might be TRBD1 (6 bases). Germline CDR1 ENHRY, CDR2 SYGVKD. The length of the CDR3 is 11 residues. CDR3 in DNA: TGTGCCATCAGTGACACGTTGGGACATCGCTTC. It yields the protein CAISDTLGHRF.

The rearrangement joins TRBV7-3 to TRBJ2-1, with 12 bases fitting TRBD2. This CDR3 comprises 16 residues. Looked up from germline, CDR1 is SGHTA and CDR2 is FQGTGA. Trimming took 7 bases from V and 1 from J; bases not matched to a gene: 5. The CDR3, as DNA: TGTGCCAGCACCATAGGACTAGCGGGGTCCTACAATGAGCAGTTCTTC. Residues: CASTIGLAGSYNEQFF.

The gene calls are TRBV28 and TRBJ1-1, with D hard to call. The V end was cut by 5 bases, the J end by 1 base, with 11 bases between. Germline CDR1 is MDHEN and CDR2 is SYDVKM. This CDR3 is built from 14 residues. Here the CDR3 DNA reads TGTGCCAGCAGTGCGGACGGGAAGAACACTGAAGCTTTCTTT. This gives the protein CASSADGKNTEAFF.

CDR3 DNA: TGTGCCAGCAGTGAGACAGGGCCCACTGAAGCTTTCTTT. This translates into CASSETGPTEAFF. The chain couples TRBV2 to TRBJ1-1, with 7 bases aligning to TRBD1. J lost 4 bases, V lost 3 bases, and 2 bases had no gene match. The CDR3 is 13 residues long. Germline V gene lookup returns CDR1 SNHLY and CDR2 FYNNEI.

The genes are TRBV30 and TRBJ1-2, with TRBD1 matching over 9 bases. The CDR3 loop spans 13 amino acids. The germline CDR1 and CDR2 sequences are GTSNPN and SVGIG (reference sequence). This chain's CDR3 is CARGGQGHYGYTF. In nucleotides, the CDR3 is TGTGCTCGCGGGGGACAGGGCCACTATGGCTACACCTTC.

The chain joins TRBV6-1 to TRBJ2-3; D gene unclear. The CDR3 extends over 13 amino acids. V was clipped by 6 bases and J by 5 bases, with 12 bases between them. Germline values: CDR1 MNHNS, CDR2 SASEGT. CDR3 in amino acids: CASSPSPLDTQYF. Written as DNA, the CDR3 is TGTGCCAGCAGCCCTTCTCCTTTAGATACGCAGTATTTT.

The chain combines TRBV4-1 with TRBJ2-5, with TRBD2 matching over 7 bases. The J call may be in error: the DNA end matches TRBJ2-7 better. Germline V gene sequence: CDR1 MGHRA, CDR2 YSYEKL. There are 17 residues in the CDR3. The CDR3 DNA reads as TGCGCCAGCAGCCCCCGAACCGTCTCTAGCGGAGACTACGAGCAGTACTTC. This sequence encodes CASSPRTVSSGDYEQYF.

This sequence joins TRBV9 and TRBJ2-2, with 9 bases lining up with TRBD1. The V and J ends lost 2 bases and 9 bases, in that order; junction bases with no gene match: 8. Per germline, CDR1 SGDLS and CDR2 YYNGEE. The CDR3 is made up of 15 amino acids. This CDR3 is CASSVPDTGGRELFF. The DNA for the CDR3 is TGTGCCAGCAGCGTTCCCGACACAGGGGGCCGGGAGCTGTTTTTT.

CDR3 DNA: TGTGCCAGCAGCTTATATAGCATGGAGACCCAGTACTTC. Translated: CASSLYSMETQYF. This chain connects TRBV7-9 to TRBJ2-5; D ambiguous. The CDR3 spans 13 residues. Trimming stripped 2 bases from V and 5 bases from J, with 9 bases between. Germline values: CDR1 SEHNR, CDR2 FQNEAQ (reference sequence).

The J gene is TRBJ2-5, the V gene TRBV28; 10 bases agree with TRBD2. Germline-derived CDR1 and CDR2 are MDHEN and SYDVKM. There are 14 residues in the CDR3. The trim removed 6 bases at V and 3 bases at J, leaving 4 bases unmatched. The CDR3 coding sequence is TGTGCCAGCAGGCCTAGCGGGGGAGAAGAGACCCAGTACTTC. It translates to CASRPSGGEETQYF.

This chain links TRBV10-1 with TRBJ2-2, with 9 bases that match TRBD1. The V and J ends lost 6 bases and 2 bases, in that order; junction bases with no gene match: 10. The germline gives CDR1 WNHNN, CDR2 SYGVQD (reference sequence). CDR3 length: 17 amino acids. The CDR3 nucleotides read TGCGCCAGCAGGGAAACCGGGACAGGGATTAACACCGGGGAGCTGTTTTTT. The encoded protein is CASRETGTGINTGELFF.

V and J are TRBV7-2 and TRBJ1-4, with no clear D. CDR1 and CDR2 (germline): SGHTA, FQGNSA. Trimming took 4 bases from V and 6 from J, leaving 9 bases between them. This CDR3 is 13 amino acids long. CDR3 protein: CASSSPFDEKLFF. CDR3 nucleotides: TGTGCCAGCAGCTCCCCTTTCGATGAAAAACTGTTTTTT.

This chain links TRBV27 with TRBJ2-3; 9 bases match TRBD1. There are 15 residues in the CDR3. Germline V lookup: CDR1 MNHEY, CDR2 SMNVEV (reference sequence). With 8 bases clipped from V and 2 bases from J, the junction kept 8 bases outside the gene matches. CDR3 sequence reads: CASGPGQGLTDTQYF. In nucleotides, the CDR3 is TGTGCCAGCGGGCCGGGACAGGGCCTCACAGATACGCAGTATTTT.

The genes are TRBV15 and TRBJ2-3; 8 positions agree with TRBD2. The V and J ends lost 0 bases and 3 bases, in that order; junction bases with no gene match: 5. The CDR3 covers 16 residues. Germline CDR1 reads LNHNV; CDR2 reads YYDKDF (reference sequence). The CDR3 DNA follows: TGTGCCACCAGCAGAGATATCAGCGGGGGTACAGATACGCAGTATTTT. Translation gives CATSRDISGGTDTQYF.